The 4 T cell receptor beta chains below all came from one sample that was sequenced in a study of T cells expressing NK-cell markers. One entry per CDR3 protein, without DNA, is what TCRdb gives after re-calling the 5' RACE reads. The specimen's table records 150,000 or so distinct CDR3 sequences. The sequencing sample was made of blood T cells: a sorted CD56 or NKG2C T cell subset, CD4+ or CD8+ T cells, or bulk PBMC T cells (not recorded which). The origin of the receptors is a woman aged 45-65 years in good health.

The V gene is TRBV19, the J gene TRBJ1-1; lacking DNA, the TRBD1 call made by TCRdb goes unchecked. Germline lookup yields CDR1 LNHDA and CDR2 SQIVND (reference sequence). The CDR3 has 14 amino acids. CDR3 region: CASSVFRGQDEAFF.

The chain carries TRBV9 and TRBJ2-1; TCRdb reports TRBD2, a call that lacks DNA to check it against. Germline CDR1 is SGDLS and CDR2 is YYNGEE. The CDR3 is 17 residues long. The CDR3 loop is CASSVRGEGNPYNEQFF.

The chain combines TRBV25-1 with TRBJ1-1. The CDR3 runs to 12 residues. Germline CDR1 reads MGHDK; CDR2 reads SYGVNS. The CDR3 spells CASSEGTAWAFF.

The rearrangement links TRBV7-9 to TRBJ2-7; the TRBD2 assignment by TCRdb is unverifiable without DNA. The CDR3 has 16 amino acids. In germline, CDR1 is SEHNR, CDR2 FQNEAQ (reference sequence). The CDR3 spells CASSRTGTSGSYEQYF.